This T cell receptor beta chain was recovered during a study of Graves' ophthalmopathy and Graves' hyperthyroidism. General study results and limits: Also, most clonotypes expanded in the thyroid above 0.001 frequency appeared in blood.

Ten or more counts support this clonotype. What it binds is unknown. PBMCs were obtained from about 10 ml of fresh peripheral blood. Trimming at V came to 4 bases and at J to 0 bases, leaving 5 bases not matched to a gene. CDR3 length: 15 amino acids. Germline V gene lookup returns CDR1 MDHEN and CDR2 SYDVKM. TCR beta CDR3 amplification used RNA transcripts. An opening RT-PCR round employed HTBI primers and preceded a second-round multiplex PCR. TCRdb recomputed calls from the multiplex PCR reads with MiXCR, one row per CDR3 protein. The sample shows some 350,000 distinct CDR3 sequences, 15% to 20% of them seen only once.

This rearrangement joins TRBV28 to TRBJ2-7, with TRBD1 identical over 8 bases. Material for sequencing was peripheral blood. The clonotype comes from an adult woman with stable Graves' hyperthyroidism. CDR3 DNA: TGTGCCAGCAGTTCATCGGACAGGGCCTCCTACGAGCAGTACTTC. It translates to CASSSSDRASYEQYF. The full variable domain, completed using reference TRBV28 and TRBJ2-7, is DVKVTQSSRYLVKRTGEKVFLECVQDMDHENMFWYRQDPGLGLRLIYFSYDVKMKEKGDIPEGYSVSREKKERFSLILESASTNQTSMYLCASSSSDRASYEQYFGPGTRLTVT.